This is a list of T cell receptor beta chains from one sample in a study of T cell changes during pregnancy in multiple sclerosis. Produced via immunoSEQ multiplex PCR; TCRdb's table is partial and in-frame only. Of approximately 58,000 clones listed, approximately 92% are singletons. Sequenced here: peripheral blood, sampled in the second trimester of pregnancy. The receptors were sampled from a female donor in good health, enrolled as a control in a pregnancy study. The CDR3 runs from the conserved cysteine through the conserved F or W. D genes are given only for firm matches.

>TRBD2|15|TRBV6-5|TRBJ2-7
CASSYSLAASYEQYF
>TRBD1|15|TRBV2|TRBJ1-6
CASRGKGTDNSPLHF
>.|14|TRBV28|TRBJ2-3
CASSSGDITDTQYF
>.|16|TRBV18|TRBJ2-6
CASSPPGSSGANVLTF
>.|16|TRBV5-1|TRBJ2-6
CASSLVGTTGANVLTF
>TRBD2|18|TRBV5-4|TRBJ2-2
CASSFPPKRGSNTGELFF
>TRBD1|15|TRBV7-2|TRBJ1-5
CASSPRTGGNQPQHF
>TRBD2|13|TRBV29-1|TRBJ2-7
CSATGTGGYEQYF
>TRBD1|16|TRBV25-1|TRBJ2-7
CASSTPTGGGEGEQYF
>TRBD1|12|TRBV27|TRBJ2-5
CASSRQGETQYF
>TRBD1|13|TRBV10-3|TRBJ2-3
CAIRETGGDTQYF
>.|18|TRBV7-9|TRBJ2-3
CASSSGVARSLLTDTQYF
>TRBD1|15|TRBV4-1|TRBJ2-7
CASSQVGTGVYEQYF
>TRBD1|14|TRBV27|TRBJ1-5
CASSRTGGLQPQHF
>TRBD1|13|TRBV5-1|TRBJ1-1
CASSLGQGAEAFF
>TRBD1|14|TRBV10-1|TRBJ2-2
CASSPGQGSGELFF
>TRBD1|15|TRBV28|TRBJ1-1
CASSLGTGGNTEAFF
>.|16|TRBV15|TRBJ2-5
CATSRKGRGPPRTQYF
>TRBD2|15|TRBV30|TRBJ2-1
CAWRPQLAGDNEQFF
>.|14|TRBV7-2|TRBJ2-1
CASSFSFSGNEQFF
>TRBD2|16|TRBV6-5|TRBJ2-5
CASSSGGAFLGETQYF
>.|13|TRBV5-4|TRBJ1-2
CASSLDRNYGYTF
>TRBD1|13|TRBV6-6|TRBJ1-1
CASSGQGNTEAFF
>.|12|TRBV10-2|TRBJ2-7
CAIRLDSYEQYF
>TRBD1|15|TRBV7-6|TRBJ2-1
CASSDGTGYVNEQFF
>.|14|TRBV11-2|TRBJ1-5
CASSLLGGNQPQHF
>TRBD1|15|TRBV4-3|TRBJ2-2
CASRRDRGGPGELFF
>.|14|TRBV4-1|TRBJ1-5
CASSRTLAGQPQHF
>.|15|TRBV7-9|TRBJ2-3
CASSLGFGSADTQYF
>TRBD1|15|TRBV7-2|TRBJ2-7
CASSLSKGQGGEQYF
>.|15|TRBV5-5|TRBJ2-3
CASSSSPGSTDTQYF
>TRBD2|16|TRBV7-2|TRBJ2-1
CASSPLAGGTLNEQFF
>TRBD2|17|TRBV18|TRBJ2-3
CASSPRPSGSRADTQYF
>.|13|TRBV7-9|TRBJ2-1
CASSLFLGGLQFF
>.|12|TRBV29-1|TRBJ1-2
CSALFGFAGYTF